Listed below are T cell receptor beta chains from one sample, sequenced in a study of neoadjuvant anti-PD-1 for oral cavity cancer. The assay was immunoSEQ multiplex PCR, and TCRdb's table has in-frame clones only and misses some. The sample lists approximately 32,000 clones, about 83% seen once, with roughly 3.6% in the top ten. Specimen: PBMCs, collected before nivolumab (anti-PD-1) treatment. The receptors originated from a person aged 40 to 85 with oral cavity squamous cell carcinoma. Each CDR3 is given with its conserved first and last residue. A D gene is named only where the DNA matches it firmly. Size is omitted from some rows. Given values are once, few, many or a class for expanded clones.

TRBJ2-3	NA	TRBV4-3	TRBD1	CASSQDSTGAATDTQYF	TGCGCCAGCAGCCAAGATTCGACAGGGGCCGCGACAGATACGCAGTATTTT
TRBJ2-2	once	TRBV7-2	NA	CASSLRRGAGELFF	TGTGCCAGCAGCCTACGCAGGGGGGCCGGGGAGCTGTTTTTT
TRBJ1-1	NA	TRBV7-2	NA	CASSLPGVNTEAFF	TGTGCCAGCAGCTTACCAGGGGTGAACACTGAAGCTTTCTTT
TRBJ1-6	NA	TRBV28	NA	CASSLYVRKDSPLHF	TGTGCCAGCAGTTTATACGTCAGGAAAGATTCACCCCTCCACTTT
TRBJ1-4	NA	TRBV7-2	NA	CASSLWSRSAEKLFF	TGTGCCAGCAGCTTATGGTCGAGAAGTGCTGAAAAACTGTTTTTT
TRBJ1-1	NA	TRBV28	NA	CASFDRLNTEAFF	TGTGCCAGCTTCGACAGGCTGAACACTGAAGCTTTCTTT
TRBJ2-5	once	TRBV19	NA	CASSMNEETQYF	TGTGCCAGTAGTATGAACGAGGAGACCCAGTACTTC
TRBJ1-5	NA	TRBV18	NA	CASSPLPQGRGWNSNQPQHF	TGTGCCAGCTCGCCTCTGCCCCAGGGGCGCGGGTGGAATAGCAATCAGCCCCAGCATTTT
TRBJ2-5	NA	TRBV28	NA	CASSLRETQYF	TGTGCCAGCAGTTTAAGAGAGACCCAGTACTTC
TRBJ2-5	NA	TRBV4-2	NA	CASSPPGVQETQYF	TGTGCCAGCAGCCCCCCGGGGGTCCAAGAGACCCAGTACTTC
TRBJ2-7	NA	TRBV5-4	NA	CASSLGVGQAYEQYF	TGTGCCAGCAGCTTGGGAGTCGGGCAAGCCTACGAGCAGTACTTC
TRBJ1-1	NA	TRBV6-5	NA	CASSYQANTEAFF	TGTGCCAGCAGTTATCAGGCGAACACTGAAGCTTTCTTT
TRBJ1-1	NA	TRBV4-1	NA	CASSQGPGVGAFF	TGCGCCAGCAGCCAAGGTCCGGGGGTGGGAGCTTTCTTT
TRBJ1-1	once	TRBV7-2	NA	CASSLGTGMNTEAFF	TGTGCCAGCAGCTTGGGGACGGGAATGAACACTGAAGCTTTCTTT
TRBJ1-2	NA	TRBV2	NA	CASSEAGELYGYTF	TGTGCCAGCAGTGAAGCAGGAGAACTATATGGCTACACCTTC
TRBJ1-1	NA	TRBV11-2	NA	CASTPGALDTEAFF	TGTGCCAGCACCCCTGGGGCGCTGGACACTGAAGCTTTCTTT
TRBJ2-7	NA	TRBV7-2	NA	CASSLVGNSPTEQYF	TGTGCCAGCAGCTTAGTAGGGAATTCCCCTACCGAGCAGTACTTC
TRBJ2-5	NA	TRBV14	TRBD1	CASSRLPGQAQETQYF	TGTGCCAGCAGCCGCCTTCCGGGACAGGCGCAAGAGACCCAGTACTTC
TRBJ1-6	NA	TRBV11-2	NA	CASSLLQDNSPLHF	TGTGCCAGCAGCTTATTGCAGGATAATTCACCCCTCCACTTT
TRBJ2-5	NA	TRBV30	NA	CAWSVGRGGKQETQYF	TGTGCCTGGAGTGTAGGGCGAGGAGGCAAACAAGAGACCCAGTACTTC
TRBJ2-3	NA	TRBV6-1	TRBD1	CASSEDREGSQYF	TGTGCCAGCAGTGAGGACAGGGAAGGTTCGCAGTATTTT
TRBJ2-3	NA	TRBV5-6	NA	CASSPPGPTADTQYF	TGTGCCAGCAGCCCCCCGGGGCCTACAGCAGATACGCAGTATTTT